The subject of this entry is one T cell receptor beta chain. Its antigen is currently unknown. The sample comes from a study of long-term antiretroviral therapy in people with HIV. It was version v3.0 of the immunoSEQ assay that was run at survey level. Data came from immunoSEQ multiplex PCR; TCRdb stores just in-frame clones and leaves some out. The sample has about 16,000 clones; roughly 96% are singletons. The ends were cut back, 4 bases at V and 5 bases at J, with 11 bases in the middle. This CDR3 region has 14 residues. Germline V gene sequence: CDR1 SNHLY, CDR2 FYNNEI. Findings and caveats of the study: Controls showed broader CDR3 length ranges than did the HIV repertoires. Dominant in the repertoire at all time points were clones expanded before ART.

Treated in the United States were all of the participants with HIV. Specimens held roughly 0.9-10 million cryopreserved PBMC prior to DNA extraction. The clonotype comes from a man younger than 40 with HIV. The input for sequencing was unsorted PBMCs, taken around 10 years after starting antiretroviral therapy. This chain joins TRBV2 and TRBJ2-2, with D possibly TRBD1 on 6 matching bases. The CDR3 DNA reads as TGTGCCAGCAGTGTACAGGGCCATACCGGGGAGCTGTTTTTT. Translation gives CASSVQGHTGELFF.